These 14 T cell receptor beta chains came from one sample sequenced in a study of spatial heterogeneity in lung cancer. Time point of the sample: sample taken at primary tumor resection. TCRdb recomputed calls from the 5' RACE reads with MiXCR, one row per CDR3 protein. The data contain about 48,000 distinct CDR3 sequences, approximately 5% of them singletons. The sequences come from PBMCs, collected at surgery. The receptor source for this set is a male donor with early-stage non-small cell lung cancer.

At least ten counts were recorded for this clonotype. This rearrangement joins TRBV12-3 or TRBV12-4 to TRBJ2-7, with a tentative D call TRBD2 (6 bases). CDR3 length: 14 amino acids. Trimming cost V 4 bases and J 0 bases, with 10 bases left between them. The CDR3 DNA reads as TGTGCCAGCAGTTGGACCGGGAGCTCCTACGAGCAGTACTTC. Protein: CASSWTGSSYEQYF.

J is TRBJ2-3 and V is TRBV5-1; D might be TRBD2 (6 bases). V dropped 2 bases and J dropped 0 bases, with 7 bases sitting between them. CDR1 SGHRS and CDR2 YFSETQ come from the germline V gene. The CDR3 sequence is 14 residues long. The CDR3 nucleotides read TGCGCCAGCAGCTTAAGCGGGAGCACAGATACGCAGTATTTT. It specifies CASSLSGSTDTQYF.

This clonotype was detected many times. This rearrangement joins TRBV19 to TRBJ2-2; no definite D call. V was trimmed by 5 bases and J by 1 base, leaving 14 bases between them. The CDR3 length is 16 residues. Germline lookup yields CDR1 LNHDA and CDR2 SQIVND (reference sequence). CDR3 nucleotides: TGTGCCAGTAGTCCCCCAAGCAGGAGGAACACCGGGGAGCTGTTTTTT. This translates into CASSPPSRRNTGELFF.

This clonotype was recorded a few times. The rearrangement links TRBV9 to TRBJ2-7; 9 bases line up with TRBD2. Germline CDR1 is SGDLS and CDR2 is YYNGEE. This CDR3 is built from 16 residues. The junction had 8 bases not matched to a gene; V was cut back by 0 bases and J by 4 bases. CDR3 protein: CASSVGGGLAEYEQYF. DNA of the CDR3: TGTGCCAGCAGCGTAGGAGGGGGACTAGCTGAGTACGAGCAGTACTTC.

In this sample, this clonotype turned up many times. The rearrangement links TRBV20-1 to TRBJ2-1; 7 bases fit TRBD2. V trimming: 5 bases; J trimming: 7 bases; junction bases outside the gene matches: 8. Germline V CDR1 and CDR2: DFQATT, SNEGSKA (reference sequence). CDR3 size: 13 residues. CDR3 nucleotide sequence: TGCAGTGCTCACAGCGGGATCCGGAATGAGCAGTTCTTC. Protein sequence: CSAHSGIRNEQFF.

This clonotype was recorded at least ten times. The CDR3 sequence: CASSPDPRLAATNTGELFF. Here the CDR3 DNA reads TGTGCCAGCAGTCCCGATCCCCGCCTAGCGGCGACTAACACCGGGGAGCTGTTTTTT. V usage is TRBV6-6 and J usage is TRBJ2-2, with 7 bases identical to TRBD2. Trimming took 5 bases from V and 2 from J; bases not matched to a gene: 17. The germline V gene has CDR1 MNHNY and CDR2 SVGAGI (reference sequence). CDR3 length: 19 residues.

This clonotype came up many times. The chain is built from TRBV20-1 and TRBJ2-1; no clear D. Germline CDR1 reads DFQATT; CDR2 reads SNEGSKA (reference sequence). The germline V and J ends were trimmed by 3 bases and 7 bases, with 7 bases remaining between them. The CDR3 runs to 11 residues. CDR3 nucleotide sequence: TGCAGTGCTAGTACTTTAAATGAGCAGTTCTTC. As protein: CSASTLNEQFF.

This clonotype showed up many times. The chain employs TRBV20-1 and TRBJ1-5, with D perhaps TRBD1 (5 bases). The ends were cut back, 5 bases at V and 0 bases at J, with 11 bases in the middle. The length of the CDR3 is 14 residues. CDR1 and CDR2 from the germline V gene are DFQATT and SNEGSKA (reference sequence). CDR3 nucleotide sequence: TGCAGTGCTTCCCGGGGCTATAGCAATCAGCCCCAGCATTTT. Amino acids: CSASRGYSNQPQHF.

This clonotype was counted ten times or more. CDR3 coding DNA: TGTGCCAGCAGCTTATACTTGAGTCGCACCGGGGAGCTGTTTTTT. Its protein product is CASSLYLSRTGELFF. This chain joins TRBV7-2 and TRBJ2-2, with D unresolved. The germline CDR1 and CDR2 sequences are SGHTA and FQGNSA. The CDR3 length is 15 residues. Trimming cost V 2 bases and J 4 bases, with 11 bases left between them.

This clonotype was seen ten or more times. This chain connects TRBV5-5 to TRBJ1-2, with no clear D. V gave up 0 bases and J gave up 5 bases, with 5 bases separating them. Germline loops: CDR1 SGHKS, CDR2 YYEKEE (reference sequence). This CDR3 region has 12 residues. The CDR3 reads CASSLDGYGYTF. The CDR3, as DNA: TGTGCCAGCAGCTTGGACGGTTATGGCTACACCTTC.

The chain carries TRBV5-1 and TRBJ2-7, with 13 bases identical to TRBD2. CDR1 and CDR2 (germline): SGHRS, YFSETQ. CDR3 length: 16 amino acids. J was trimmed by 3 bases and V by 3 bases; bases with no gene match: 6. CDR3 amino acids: CASSSGLAGSFYEQYF. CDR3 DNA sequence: TGCGCCAGCAGCTCGGGACTAGCGGGGTCTTTCTACGAGCAGTACTTC.

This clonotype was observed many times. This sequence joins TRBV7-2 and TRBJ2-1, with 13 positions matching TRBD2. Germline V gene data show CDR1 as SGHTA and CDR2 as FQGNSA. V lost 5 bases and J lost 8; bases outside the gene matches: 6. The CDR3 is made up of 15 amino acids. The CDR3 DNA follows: TGTGCCAGCAGCCTACTAGCGGGAGGGCCCCATGAGCAGTTCTTC. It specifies CASSLLAGGPHEQFF.

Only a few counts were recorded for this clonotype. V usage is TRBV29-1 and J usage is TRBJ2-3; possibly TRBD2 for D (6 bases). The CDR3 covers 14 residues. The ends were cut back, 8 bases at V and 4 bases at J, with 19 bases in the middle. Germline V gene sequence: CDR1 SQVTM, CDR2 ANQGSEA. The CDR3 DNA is TGCAGCACCTCCATCGGGGGACGGGCAGATACGCAGTATTTT. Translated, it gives CSTSIGGRADTQYF.

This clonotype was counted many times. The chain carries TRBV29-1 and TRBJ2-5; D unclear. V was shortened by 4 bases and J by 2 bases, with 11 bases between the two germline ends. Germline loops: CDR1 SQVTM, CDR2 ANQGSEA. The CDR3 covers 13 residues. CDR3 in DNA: TGCAGCGTTGTTCTGAACGCGCAAGAGACCCAGTACTTC. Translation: CSVVLNAQETQYF.